The next 8 T cell receptor beta chains were all read from a single sample in a study of OX40 agonist ivuxolimab in advanced cancers. Measured with immunoSEQ multiplex PCR; TCRdb has only the in-frame clones, and not every one. The data contain around 60,000 clones, roughly 87% of them singletons. The material sequenced was CD4+ or CD8+ T cells sorted from blood, taken in a trial of the OX40 agonist ivuxolimab. These TCRs come from an adult with an advanced solid tumor such as melanoma, head and neck, liver or kidney cancer.

This clone came up once. The gene calls are TRBV9 and TRBJ2-1; D remains ambiguous. V lost 3 bases to trimming and J lost 4 bases, with 8 bases between them. Looked up from germline, CDR1 is SGDLS and CDR2 is YYNGEE. This CDR3 is 13 amino acids long. The CDR3 sequence: CASSGTEYNEQFF. CDR3 DNA sequence: TGTGCCAGCAGCGGAACAGAGTACAATGAGCAGTTCTTC.

This chain links TRBV29-1 with TRBJ2-3, with D unresolved. CDR1 is SQVTM and CDR2 is ANQGSEA in the germline V gene. V lost 2 bases, J lost 4 bases, and 7 bases lay in between. The CDR3 sequence is 12 residues long. CDR3 protein: CSVESRADTQYF. The CDR3 bases are TGCAGCGTTGAAAGTCGGGCAGATACGCAGTATTTT.

CDR3 coding DNA: TGTGCCAGAAGCTTGACAGGGGCCGCTCTAGTAGAGACCCAGTACTTC. Its translation is CARSLTGAALVETQYF. The chain couples TRBV5-3 to TRBJ2-5, with 7 bases matching TRBD1. TRBV5-3 is an ORF for which the function is uncertain. The ends lost 1 base at V and 4 bases at J; junction bases unmatched: 10. The CDR3 consists of 16 residues.

The rearrangement uses TRBV19 and TRBJ2-3; D ambiguous. The CDR3 has 13 amino acids. The germline V and J ends were trimmed by 0 bases and 7 bases, with 8 bases remaining between them. Germline assignment: CDR1 LNHDA and CDR2 SQIVND (reference sequence). As DNA, the CDR3 is TGTGCCAGTAGTATAGATCGGAAGCATACGCAGTATTTT. It codes for CASSIDRKHTQYF.

The table lists this clone with a count of one. V usage is TRBV18 and J usage is TRBJ2-7; the D gene is possibly TRBD2 (6 bases). The CDR3 covers 15 residues. The germline V and J ends were trimmed by 3 bases and 0 bases, with 12 bases remaining between them. Germline CDR1 and CDR2: KGHSH and LQKENI. This CDR3 is CASSPVAEYSYEQYF. As DNA, the CDR3 is TGTGCCAGCTCACCTGTAGCGGAATACTCCTACGAGCAGTACTTC.

This clone showed up just once. This chain connects TRBV21-1 to TRBJ2-4. TRBV21-1 is classified as a pseudogene. There are 16 residues in the CDR3. CDR3 sequence reads: CASSKARGLAKNIQYF. The CDR3 bases are TGTGCCAGCAGCAAAGCTCGGGGGCTAGCCAAAAACATTCAGTACTTC.

The V call is TRBV7-9, the J call TRBJ2-7; D is perhaps TRBD1 (5 bases). CDR1 and CDR2 from the germline V gene are SEHNR and FQNEAQ (reference sequence). This CDR3 has 13 amino acids. The ends were cut back, 4 bases at V and 5 bases at J, with 12 bases in the middle. This CDR3 reads CASSWSRGHEQYF. The CDR3 bases are TGTGCCAGCAGCTGGTCAAGGGGCCACGAGCAGTACTTC.

The chain links TRBV5-6 to TRBJ1-3, with D hard to call. Per the germline V gene, CDR1 is SGHDT and CDR2 is YYEEEE. With 4 bases removed from V and 4 bases from J, the gap between germline ends came to 18 bases. This CDR3 has 16 residues. The CDR3 DNA sequence: TGTGCCAGCAGCCTGGGCGCGGCAGCGTACGGAAACACCATATATTTT. Translating gives CASSLGAAAYGNTIYF.